The 18 T cell receptor beta chains reported below all come from one sample, sequenced in a study of PD-1 blockade in classical Hodgkin lymphoma. Assay: immunoSEQ multiplex PCR; the TCRdb copy retains only in-frame clones and omits some. The sample contains about 35,000 clones, 75% to 95% of which appear only once. After autologous stem cell transplantation all patients relapsed, and prior brentuximab vedotin exposure differed between cohorts. With magnetic negative selection, CD4+ T cells were purified from PBMCs that had been thawed. The source material was CD4+ T cells from blood, sampled at baseline. The source of these receptors is a human donor with classical Hodgkin lymphoma.

The chain has TRBV27 and TRBJ2-5, with D maybe TRBD1 (5 bases). This CDR3 is built from 15 residues. CDR1 MNHEY and CDR2 SMNVEV come from the germline V gene (reference sequence). Between the trimmed V and J ends, which lost 4 bases and 1 base, there was a span of 13 bases. The DNA for the CDR3 is TGTGCCAGCAGTTCGACGCAGGGATCCCAAGAGACCCAGTACTTC. It codes for CASSSTQGSQETQYF.

This clone was detected only once. This chain uses TRBV5-1 with TRBJ1-1; D gene unclear. The CDR3 extends over 14 amino acids. Between the trimmed V and J ends, which lost 4 bases and 0 bases, there was a span of 10 bases. Germline V lookup: CDR1 SGHRS, CDR2 YFSETQ. The DNA of the CDR3 is TGCGCCAGCAGCCCGACAACATTGAACACTGAAGCTTTCTTT. Translated: CASSPTTLNTEAFF. Full variable domain (missing parts from reference TRBV5-1 and TRBJ1-1): KAGVTQTPRYLIKTRGQQVTLSCSPISGHRSVSWYQQTPGQGLQFLFEYFSETQRNKGNFPGRFSGRQFSNSRSEMNVSTLELGDSALYLCASSPTTLNTEAFFGQGTRLTVV.

The count of this clone is one. This chain joins TRBV27 and TRBJ2-7; 10 bases are a match to TRBD1. This CDR3 has 15 residues. J gave up 3 bases and V 7 bases, and 9 bases lay outside the gene matches. Germline CDR1 reads MNHEY; CDR2 reads SMNVEV (reference sequence). The CDR3 here is CASTRSGTGVYEQYF. DNA for the CDR3: TGTGCCAGCACCAGGTCTGGGACAGGGGTCTACGAGCAGTACTTC.

The chain couples TRBV7-8 to TRBJ1-2; TRBD1 is a possible D gene (5 bases). Germline V gene lookup returns CDR1 SGHVS and CDR2 FQNEAQ. The CDR3 has 17 amino acids. The V and J ends lost 0 bases and 2 bases respectively, with 16 bases between them. The CDR3 coding sequence is TGTGCCAGCAGCTTAGCGCCAGGGCAGCCCTCGAACTATGGCTACACCTTC. It codes for CASSLAPGQPSNYGYTF.

The V call is TRBV7-3, the J call TRBJ2-3; D may be TRBD1 (6 bases). CDR3 size: 16 residues. CDR1 and CDR2 from the germline V gene are SGHTA and FQGTGA. Between the trimmed V and J ends, which lost 2 bases and 0 bases, there was a span of 12 bases. The CDR3 DNA sequence: TGTGCCAGCAGCTTACAACAACAGGGAAGCACAGATACGCAGTATTTT. This translates into CASSLQQQGSTDTQYF.

V is TRBV18 and J is TRBJ1-5; D is uncertain. Germline CDR1 and CDR2: KGHSH and LQKENI. The CDR3 consists of 15 residues. With 1 base removed from V and 2 bases from J, the gap between germline ends came to 9 bases. The CDR3 DNA sequence: TGTGCCAGCTCACCACATCCCGTGGGCAATCAGCCCCAGCATTTT. Its protein product is CASSPHPVGNQPQHF.

V usage is TRBV30 and J usage is TRBJ2-1; 10 bases map to TRBD1. J was trimmed by 4 bases and V by 0 bases; bases with no gene match: 9. This CDR3 comprises 17 residues. Germline values: CDR1 GTSNPN, CDR2 SVGIG (reference sequence). CDR3 nucleotides: TGTGCCTGGAGTGTCGGCTTGTGGGGACAGGGGTACAATGAGCAGTTCTTC. Amino acid sequence: CAWSVGLWGQGYNEQFF. The full variable domain, completed using reference TRBV30 and TRBJ2-1, is SQTIHQWPATLVQPVGSPLSLECTVEGTSNPNLYWYRQAAGRGLQLLFYSVGIGQISSEVPQNLSASRPQDRQFILSSKKLLLSDSGFYLCAWSVGLWGQGYNEQFFGPGTRLTVL.

The V call is TRBV2, the J call TRBJ2-7, with 8 bases identical to TRBD1. There are 14 residues in the CDR3. The junction had 2 bases not matched to a gene; V was cut back by 4 bases and J by 0 bases. Looked up from germline, CDR1 is SNHLY and CDR2 is FYNNEI. This CDR3 reads CASSGDRSSYEQYF. CDR3 coding DNA: TGTGCCAGCAGTGGGGACAGGAGCTCCTACGAGCAGTACTTC.

The chain carries TRBV6-1 and TRBJ2-3; D is possibly TRBD1 (6 bases). Trimming shortened V by 4 bases and J by 0 bases, and 11 bases separated the two germline ends. CDR1 is MNHNS, CDR2 SASEGT, per germline. The CDR3 is made up of 15 amino acids. CDR3 loop: CASSVDRVSTDTQYF. The CDR3 DNA is TGTGCCAGCAGTGTGGACAGAGTTAGCACAGATACGCAGTATTTT.

V is TRBV29-1 and J is TRBJ1-1; no clear D gene. CDR1 is SQVTM, CDR2 ANQGSEA, per germline. The CDR3 totals 13 residues. V lost 2 bases, J lost 1 base, and 8 bases lay in between. The CDR3 sequence is CSVEHRKNTEAFF. The CDR3 nucleotides read TGCAGCGTTGAACACAGAAAGAACACTGAAGCTTTCTTT. The variable domain in full, completed from reference TRBV29-1 and TRBJ1-1, reads SAVISQKPSRDICQRGTSLTIQCQVDSQVTMMFWYRQQPGQSLTLIATANQGSEATYESGFVIDKFPISRPNLTFSTLTVSNMSPEDSSIYLCSVEHRKNTEAFFGQGTRLTVV.

The chain links TRBV6-5 to TRBJ1-3; D is undetermined. This CDR3 region has 16 residues. The germline V gene has CDR1 MNHEY and CDR2 SVGAGI. Trimming took off 2 bases at V and 0 bases at J, with 11 bases between the two ends. The CDR3 loop reads CASSYDPVGSGNTIYF. CDR3 DNA: TGTGCCAGCAGTTACGATCCGGTTGGCTCTGGAAACACCATATATTTT.

The rearrangement uses TRBV5-1 and TRBJ2-6, with D possibly matching TRBD2 (5 bases). Germline V lookup: CDR1 SGHRS, CDR2 YFSETQ. Trimming removed 7 bases from V and 1 base from J, with 27 bases in between. CDR3 length equals 20 residues. In nucleotides, the CDR3 is TGCGCCAGCGCCCCCCTGAGGGCAGCTCCTGATTTTTCTGGGGCCAACGTCCTGACTTTC. It is translated as CASAPLRAAPDFSGANVLTF.

The chain employs TRBV30 and TRBJ2-5; D ambiguous. V was pared by 3 bases and J by 1 base, with 3 bases between. There are 11 residues in the CDR3. CDR1 and CDR2 from the germline V gene are GTSNPN and SVGIG (reference sequence). DNA for the CDR3: TGTGCCTGGAGCCGCCAAGAGACCCAGTACTTC. Encoded protein: CAWSRQETQYF. Complete variable domain (other parts from reference TRBV30 and TRBJ2-5): SQTIHQWPATLVQPVGSPLSLECTVEGTSNPNLYWYRQAAGRGLQLLFYSVGIGQISSEVPQNLSASRPQDRQFILSSKKLLLSDSGFYLCAWSRQETQYFGPGTRLLVL.

V is TRBV2 and J is TRBJ2-7; 7 bases fit TRBD1. This CDR3 contains 13 residues. Germline CDR1 SNHLY, CDR2 FYNNEI. J gave up 3 bases and V 8 bases, and 7 bases lay outside the gene matches. This chain's CDR3 is CASGVDRDYEQYF. CDR3 nucleotides: TGTGCCAGCGGGGTCGACAGGGACTACGAGCAGTACTTC.

This rearrangement joins TRBV19 to TRBJ1-5, with D perhaps matching TRBD1 (5 bases). CDR3 length: 12 residues. V lost 7 bases and J 9 bases, leaving 13 bases between the germline ends. The germline V gene has CDR1 LNHDA and CDR2 SQIVND (reference sequence). CDR3 nucleotide sequence: TGTGCCAGTATGGAGAACGACAGGCCCCAGCATTTT. Translated: CASMENDRPQHF.

V is TRBV5-6 and J is TRBJ2-7, with 8 bases aligning to TRBD1. J gave up 5 bases and V 3 bases, and 10 bases lay outside the gene matches. Germline CDR1 and CDR2: SGHDT and YYEEEE. The CDR3 sequence is 15 residues long. The chain's CDR3 is CASSYLTGGFDEQYF. The CDR3 coding sequence is TGTGCCAGCAGCTACCTTACAGGGGGATTCGACGAGCAGTACTTC. The full variable domain, completed using reference TRBV5-6 and TRBJ2-7, is DAGVTQSPTHLIKTRGQQVTLRCSPKSGHDTVSWYQQALGQGPQFIFQYYEEEERQRGNFPDRFSGHQFPNYSSELNVNALLLGDSALYLCASSYLTGGFDEQYFGPGTRLTVT.

The V and J genes are TRBV5-6 and TRBJ2-2; D perhaps matches TRBD1 (6 bases). Germline values: CDR1 SGHDT, CDR2 YYEEEE. This CDR3 is 17 amino acids long. V shed 1 base and J shed 0 bases, with 13 bases lying between them. This chain's CDR3 is CASSLYIGQPNTGELFF. In nucleotides, the CDR3 is TGTGCCAGCAGCTTGTATATAGGACAGCCGAACACCGGGGAGCTGTTTTTT.

CDR3 residues: CASSELGGGWQETQYF. CDR3 nucleotide sequence: TGTGCCAGCAGTGAATTGGGGGGAGGTTGGCAAGAGACCCAGTACTTC. The chain carries TRBV25-1 and TRBJ2-5; TRBD2 is a possible D gene (6 bases). Germline CDR1 and CDR2: MGHDK and SYGVNS. V dropped 1 base and J dropped 2 bases, with 14 bases sitting between them. This CDR3 is 16 amino acids long.